These 4 T cell receptor beta chains were sequenced from one sample in a study of high-grade serous ovarian cancer treatment subgroups (dated by TCRdb to the early 2020s). The library came from the immunoSEQ multiplex PCR assay. Entries here come from immuneACCESS through TCRdb and include only in-frame sequences with V and J called. Some clones fail to appear in such tables; in the studies checked, an unresolved V gene covers under half of the shortfall, and the cause of the remainder is unknown. This sample gives about 16,000 clones in total; about 76% of them show up just once. Approximately 4.5% of the sample goes to the ten largest clones. Tumor samples were obtained before definitive surgery or chemotherapy. Sequencing was done on a sample of tumor tissue. The receptor set was obtained from a human donor with high-grade serous ovarian cancer.

This clone was counted only a few times. The rearrangement joins TRBV18 to TRBJ2-2; 10 bases match TRBD1. Trimming removed 3 bases from V and 4 bases from J; junction bases left unmatched: 5. The CDR3 runs 16 residues. Germline assignment: CDR1 KGHSH and CDR2 LQKENI. CDR3 protein: CASSPSGQGSTGELFF. The DNA of the CDR3 is TGTGCCAGCTCACCGTCGGGACAGGGGTCCACCGGGGAGCTGTTTTTT. The full variable domain, its missing parts supplied by reference TRBV18 and TRBJ2-2, is NAGVMQNPRHLVRRRGQEARLRCSPMKGHSHVYWYRQLPEEGLKFMVYLQKENIIDESGMPKERFSAEFPKEGPSILRIQQVVRGDSAAYFCASSPSGQGSTGELFFGEGSRLTVL.

V usage is TRBV7-2 and J usage is TRBJ2-5; D may be TRBD2 (6 bases). Trimming removed 5 bases at V and 6 bases at J, with 16 bases between. The V gene's germline CDR1 is SGHTA and CDR2 FQGNSA. The CDR3 is 14 amino acids. CDR3 sequence: CASSGGGDRKTQYF. CDR3 DNA: TGTGCCAGCAGCGGAGGCGGGGATCGGAAGACCCAGTACTTC.

V and J are TRBV4-1 and TRBJ2-7; the D gene is possibly TRBD2 (5 bases). Germline CDR1 reads MGHRA; CDR2 reads YSYEKL. The CDR3 extends over 17 amino acids. The germline V and J ends were trimmed by 0 bases and 4 bases, with 19 bases remaining between them. Here the CDR3 DNA reads TGCGCCAGCAGCCAAGAGCCAGGACCCCCCGGGATTTACGAGCAGTACTTC. This sequence encodes CASSQEPGPPGIYEQYF.

The rearrangement uses TRBV11-2 and TRBJ1-4; perhaps TRBD1 as D (5 bases). V was clipped by 1 base and J by 1 base, with 10 bases between them. Germline V gives CDR1 SGHAT, CDR2 FQNNGV. CDR3 length: 16 residues. In nucleotides, the CDR3 is TGTGCCAGCAGCTTAGTACCAGGGTTAACTAATGAAAAACTGTTTTTT. It translates to CASSLVPGLTNEKLFF. The variable domain in full, with the rest retrieved from reference TRBV11-2 and TRBJ1-4, is EAGVAQSPRYKIIEKRQSVAFWCNPISGHATLYWYQQILGQGPKLLIQFQNNGVVDDSQLPKDRFSAERLKGVDSTLKIQPAKLEDSAVYLCASSLVPGLTNEKLFFGSGTQLSVL.